The 23 T cell receptor beta chains given below trace back to one sample, sequenced in a study of shared clonotypes between healthy human individuals. Clones were sequenced by immunoSEQ multiplex PCR, and TCRdb holds only the in-frame ones, with some missing. The sample shows fewer than 400,000 clones, roughly 70% of them seen only once. Sequencing was done on a sample of memory CD4+ T cells sorted from blood. Subset indicated: CD45RA-negative fraction. Receptors originate from a man aged 25 to 40 in good health.

The chain links TRBV10-3 to TRBJ2-5, with 8 bases fitting TRBD2. The CDR3 is made up of 14 amino acids. The germline CDR1 and CDR2 sequences are ENHRY and SYGVKD. Trimming took 10 bases from V and 2 from J; bases not matched to a gene: 9. Written as DNA, the CDR3 is TGTGCCACCGAGAATAGCGGGACACAAGAGACCCAGTACTTC. This encodes CATENSGTQETQYF.

This clone has only a few counts. The DNA for the CDR3 is TGCAGCGTCAAGTCGAACACCGGGGAGCTGTTTTTT. Its protein product is CSVKSNTGELFF. V and J are TRBV29-1 and TRBJ2-2; D not certain. Deletions cut 6 bases from V and 0 bases from J, with 5 bases between. In germline, CDR1 is SQVTM, CDR2 ANQGSEA. This CDR3 has 12 residues.

V is TRBV6-1 and J is TRBJ2-3; possibly TRBD2 for D (5 bases). Germline loops: CDR1 MNHNS, CDR2 SASEGT. V was trimmed by 1 base and J by 0 bases, leaving 8 bases between them. The CDR3 sequence is 15 residues long. The CDR3 DNA sequence: TGTGCCAGCAGTGAAGTAGAGGGTAGCACAGATACGCAGTATTTT. Protein sequence: CASSEVEGSTDTQYF.

CDR3 loop: CASSLNTGGGGEQYF. CDR3 bases: TGTGCCAGCAGTTTAAACACCGGGGGGGGAGGAGAGCAGTACTTC. This rearrangement joins TRBV28 to TRBJ2-7, with TRBD2 matching over 8 bases. V lost 2 bases and J lost 7; bases outside the gene matches: 10. The CDR3 contains 15 residues. Germline lookup yields CDR1 MDHEN and CDR2 SYDVKM.

The CDR3 nucleotides are TGTGCCAGCAGCTCAACCCCCGGGAACAATGAGCAGTTCTTC. Its translation is CASSSTPGNNEQFF. J is TRBJ2-1 and V is TRBV7-2, with a possible D match to TRBD2 (5 bases). V gave up 4 bases and J gave up 5 bases, with 12 bases separating them. Germline CDR1 and CDR2: SGHTA and FQGNSA. CDR3 length: 14 residues.

The chain links TRBV4-2 to TRBJ1-4, with 8 bases identical to TRBD1. With V trimmed by 3 bases and J by 8 bases, 8 bases remained unmatched. CDR3 length: 15 residues. From germline, CDR1 is LGHNA and CDR2 YNFKEQ. DNA of the CDR3: TGTGCCAGCAGCCAGACCGGACAGGGAAACGAAAAACTGTTTTTT. Translation gives CASSQTGQGNEKLFF.

The CDR3 here is CTSSQEGPCFWRDCTYTQYF. In DNA form, the CDR3 reads TGCACCAGCAGCCAAGAGGGCCCGTGTTTCTGGCGGGACTGCACATATACGCAGTATTTT. The chain links TRBV1 to TRBJ2-3; the table's TRBD2 call for D was not verified on the DNA. TRBV1 is a pseudogene segment. CDR3 length equals 20 residues.

J is TRBJ1-1 and V is TRBV6-5; D is ambiguous. Germline values: CDR1 MNHEY, CDR2 SVGAGI. Trimming took off 7 bases at V and 6 bases at J, with 9 bases between the two ends. The CDR3 is 11 residues long. CDR3 DNA sequence: TGTGCCAGCACCCAAGGCGCTGAAGCTTTCTTT. Amino acid sequence: CASTQGAEAFF.

V gene TRBV5-6 combines with J gene TRBJ1-2; the D gene is possibly TRBD1 (5 bases). Germline lookup yields CDR1 SGHDT and CDR2 YYEEEE. Trimming shortened V by 4 bases and J by 2 bases, and 12 bases separated the two germline ends. The CDR3 runs to 14 residues. The CDR3 here is CASSPGGGNYGYTF. Here the CDR3 DNA reads TGTGCCAGCAGCCCTGGCGGGGGGAACTATGGCTACACCTTC.

V gene TRBV10-3 combines with J gene TRBJ2-7, with TRBD2 matching 10 bases. CDR3 length: 14 amino acids. V was clipped by 7 bases and J by 3 bases; unmatched bases: 6. Germline-derived CDR1 and CDR2 are ENHRY and SYGVKD. CDR3 amino acids: CAIKGLAGDYEQYF. Here the CDR3 DNA reads TGTGCCATCAAAGGGCTAGCGGGGGACTACGAGCAGTACTTC.

The V call is TRBV7-9, the J call TRBJ2-3, with 7 positions matching TRBD2. The CDR3 length is 14 residues. J was trimmed by 1 base and V by 4 bases; bases with no gene match: 2. Per germline, CDR1 SEHNR and CDR2 FQNEAQ (reference sequence). The DNA of the CDR3 is TGTGCCAGCAGCTGGAGCGGGGGCACAGATACGCAGTATTTT. Protein product: CASSWSGGTDTQYF.

CDR3 amino acids: CASSVGSAVFSGNTIYF. CDR3 coding DNA: TGTGCCAGCAGCGTAGGTTCAGCAGTGTTCTCTGGAAACACCATATATTTT. V gene TRBV9 combines with J gene TRBJ1-3; unclear D gene. The CDR3 totals 17 residues. Looked up from germline, CDR1 is SGDLS and CDR2 is YYNGEE. V was trimmed by 0 bases and J by 0 bases, leaving 13 bases between them. Supplemented by reference TRBV9 and TRBJ1-3, the full variable domain reads DSGVTQTPKHLITATGQRVTLRCSPRSGDLSVYWYQQSLDQGLQFLIQYYNGEERAKGNILERFSAQQFPDLHSELNLSSLELGDSALYFCASSVGSAVFSGNTIYFGEGSWLTVV.

The V call is TRBV30, the J call TRBJ2-7, with a possible D match to TRBD1 (6 bases). Germline assignment: CDR1 GTSNPN and CDR2 SVGIG (reference sequence). The ends were cut back, 3 bases at V and 2 bases at J, with 14 bases in the middle. This CDR3 is built from 14 residues. CDR3 amino acids: CAWRDRKRTYEQYF. CDR3 in DNA: TGTGCCTGGAGAGACAGGAAAAGAACCTACGAGCAGTACTTC.

As concerns this clone: The sample carries other DNA sequences with the same CDR3. This rearrangement joins TRBV4-3 to TRBJ2-5; D assignment may be TRBD1 or TRBD2 (6 bases each). Trimming took 0 bases from V and 5 from J, leaving 13 bases between them. Per germline, CDR1 LGHNA and CDR2 YSLEER. The CDR3 covers 15 residues. The CDR3 DNA sequence: TGCGCCAGCAGCCAAGATCGGGGGCCCGCGGAGACCCAGTACTTC. This sequence encodes CASSQDRGPAETQYF.

The chain has TRBV7-6 and TRBJ2-7, with D maybe TRBD1 (5 bases). Per the germline V gene, CDR1 is SGHVS and CDR2 is FNYEAQ. V was cut by 5 bases and J by 6 bases, with 20 bases left in between. This CDR3 region has 15 residues. The CDR3 loop reads CASSPTPAGLGEQYF. The CDR3 nucleotides read TGTGCCAGCAGCCCTACCCCGGCAGGGCTTGGCGAGCAGTACTTC.

The chain combines TRBV13 with TRBJ2-3, with TRBD1 matching over 7 bases. This CDR3 spans 13 amino acids. The germline V gene encodes CDR1 PRHDT and CDR2 FYEKMQ (reference sequence). V shed 5 bases, J shed 6 bases, and the junction held 5 bases outside the gene matches. CDR3 in amino acids: CASSRQGYDTQYF. CDR3 coding DNA: TGTGCCAGCAGCAGACAGGGTTATGATACGCAGTATTTT.

This clone was detected a few times. This sequence joins TRBV25-1 and TRBJ1-6; 8 positions match TRBD1. Trimming at V came to 3 bases and at J to 9 bases, leaving 4 bases not matched to a gene. CDR3 length equals 14 residues. Looked up from germline, CDR1 is MGHDK and CDR2 is SYGVNS. The CDR3 loop is CASSDWDRSSPLHF. The CDR3 DNA follows: TGTGCCAGCAGTGATTGGGACAGGAGTTCACCCCTCCACTTT.

This chain uses TRBV9 with TRBJ2-1; D might be TRBD1 (5 bases). The CDR3 has 17 amino acids. The germline V gene encodes CDR1 SGDLS and CDR2 YYNGEE. V gave up 0 bases and J gave up 0 bases, with 13 bases separating them. CDR3 sequence: CASSVAGQFSSYNEQFF. The CDR3 DNA is TGTGCCAGCAGCGTAGCTGGACAATTCAGCTCCTACAATGAGCAGTTCTTC.

The chain employs TRBV27 and TRBJ1-1; D gene uncertain. This CDR3 has 14 amino acids. Germline V gives CDR1 MNHEY, CDR2 SMNVEV (reference sequence). The ends were cut back, 3 bases at V and 2 bases at J, with 10 bases in the middle. CDR3 in DNA: TGTGCCAGCAGTTTTGGAGCAGCCAACACTGAAGCTTTCTTT. Amino acid sequence: CASSFGAANTEAFF.

The V gene is TRBV9, the J gene TRBJ2-5; TRBD1 agrees at 9 bases. The CDR3 is 17 residues long. Trimming cost V 0 bases and J 5 bases; bases outside gene matches: 11. The V gene's germline CDR1 is SGDLS and CDR2 YYNGEE. The CDR3 reads CASSVVPTGTGSETQYF. The CDR3 DNA sequence: TGTGCCAGCAGCGTAGTTCCGACCGGGACAGGGAGTGAGACCCAGTACTTC. The full variable domain, rest sourced from reference TRBV9 and TRBJ2-5, is DSGVTQTPKHLITATGQRVTLRCSPRSGDLSVYWYQQSLDQGLQFLIQYYNGEERAKGNILERFSAQQFPDLHSELNLSSLELGDSALYFCASSVVPTGTGSETQYFGPGTRLLVL.

The chain is built from TRBV11-2 and TRBJ1-1, with D perhaps matching TRBD1 (5 bases). From germline, CDR1 is SGHAT and CDR2 FQNNGV. This CDR3 is 13 amino acids long. The V end was cut by 5 bases, the J end by 7 bases, with 14 bases between. The CDR3 is CASSLTERGEAFF. The CDR3 DNA sequence: TGTGCCAGCAGCCTGACAGAGAGGGGTGAAGCTTTCTTT.

The genes are TRBV7-9 and TRBJ2-3; D is uncertain. CDR3 length: 19 residues. Germline CDR1 reads SEHNR; CDR2 reads FQNEAQ (reference sequence). V gave up 1 base and J gave up 1 base, with 21 bases separating them. The CDR3 nucleotides are TGTGCCAGCAGCTTAGTACCGGGCGAATACTTCCCGGGCACAGATACGCAGTATTTT. It is translated as CASSLVPGEYFPGTDTQYF.

The gene calls are TRBV5-1 and TRBJ2-3; D possibly uses TRBD1 or TRBD2 (6 bases each). Germline V CDR1 and CDR2: SGHRS, YFSETQ. The V end was cut by 1 base, the J end by 3 bases, with 12 bases between. This CDR3 is 15 amino acids long. As DNA, the CDR3 is TGCGCCAGCAGCTTGCGGGGGCTAATAACAGATACGCAGTATTTT. It codes for CASSLRGLITDTQYF.